The subject of this entry is one T cell receptor beta chain. One entry per CDR3 protein results from TCRdb running MiXCR on the RT-PCR reads. The table lists hundreds of thousands of distinct CDR3 sequences, approximately 14% of them singletons, with just over 3.5% in the top ten. Trimming took 1 base from V and 6 from J, leaving 9 bases between them. This CDR3 comprises 13 residues. The rearrangement uses TRBV12-3 or TRBV12-4 and TRBJ1-1, with no clear D. The sequencing sample was made of memory CD4+ T cells from blood. This clonotype originated in a female donor in good health, serving as a healthy control. In DNA form, the CDR3 reads TGTGCCAGCAGTTTAGAAGGGAGATCTGAAGCTTTCTTT. Translation gives CASSLEGRSEAFF.